Listed below are T cell receptor beta chains from one sample, sequenced in a study of shared clonotypes between healthy human individuals. The repertoire was sequenced with immunoSEQ multiplex PCR; TCRdb's copy has only in-frame clones and lacks some. Found here are about 1.1 million clones, roughly 80% of them singletons; the top ten hold 0.89%. The sequencing sample was made of memory CD4+ T cells from PBMCs. These receptors came from a man aged 18 to 29 in good health. Some clones in this sample may be carry-over from other donors' samples. The CDR3 runs from the conserved cysteine through the conserved F or W. The order of the fields is V gene, J gene, CDR3 protein.

v_call: TRBV5-6; j_call: TRBJ2-1; cdr3_aa: CASSPGLAGVGNEQFF
v_call: TRBV28; j_call: TRBJ1-2; cdr3_aa: CASRVRSRDGYTF
v_call: TRBV25-1; j_call: TRBJ1-3; cdr3_aa: CASSEAGEYTIYF
v_call: TRBV6-1; j_call: TRBJ1-1; cdr3_aa: CASSSRDRGNTEAFF
v_call: TRBV5-1; j_call: TRBJ2-5; cdr3_aa: CASSPQILQETQYF
v_call: TRBV10-3; j_call: TRBJ1-5; cdr3_aa: CAIAGGGEGPQHF
v_call: TRBV7-2; j_call: TRBJ2-5; cdr3_aa: CASSLGVSGLAGETQYF
v_call: TRBV2; j_call: TRBJ2-1; cdr3_aa: CASSDVGAYGEQFF
v_call: TRBV4-2; j_call: TRBJ2-2; cdr3_aa: CASSQDPLAGGTGELFF
v_call: TRBV4-1; j_call: TRBJ2-1; cdr3_aa: CASSQTGGSRYNEQFF
v_call: TRBV4-3; j_call: TRBJ1-1; cdr3_aa: CASSHLDQSTEAFF
v_call: TRBV15; j_call: TRBJ1-6; cdr3_aa: CATSRQGKNSPLHF
v_call: TRBV5-4; j_call: TRBJ2-1; cdr3_aa: CASSRTSGIISYNEQFF
v_call: TRBV28; j_call: TRBJ1-2; cdr3_aa: CASSTWVLANYGYTF
v_call: TRBV28; j_call: TRBJ1-2; cdr3_aa: CASTTTDYGYTF